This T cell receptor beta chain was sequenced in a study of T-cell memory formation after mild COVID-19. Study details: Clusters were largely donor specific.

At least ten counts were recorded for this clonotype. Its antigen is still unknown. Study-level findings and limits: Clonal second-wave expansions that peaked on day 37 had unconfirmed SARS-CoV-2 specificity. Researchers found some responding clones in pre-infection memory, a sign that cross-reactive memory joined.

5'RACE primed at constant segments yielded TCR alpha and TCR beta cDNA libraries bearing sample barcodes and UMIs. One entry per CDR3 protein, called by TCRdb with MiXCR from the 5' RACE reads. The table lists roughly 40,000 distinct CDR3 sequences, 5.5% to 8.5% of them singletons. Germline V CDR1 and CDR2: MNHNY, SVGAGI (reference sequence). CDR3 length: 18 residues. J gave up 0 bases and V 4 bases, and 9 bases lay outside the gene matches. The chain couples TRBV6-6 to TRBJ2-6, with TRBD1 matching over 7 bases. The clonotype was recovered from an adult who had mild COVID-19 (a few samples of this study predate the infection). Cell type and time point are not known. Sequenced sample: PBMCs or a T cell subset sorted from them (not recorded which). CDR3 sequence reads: CASSSWDSSPSGANVLTF. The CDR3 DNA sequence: TGTGCCAGCAGTTCCTGGGACAGTTCTCCCTCTGGGGCCAACGTCCTGACTTTC.